The TCR beta chain under discussion was sequenced for a study of blood T cell repertoires in COVID-19. In the study overall: Samples of COVID-19 (acute and convalescent) were obtained from the United States, Italy and Spain. The cDNA or gDNA used as material had been derived from T cells, B-cell-depleted T cells, or PBMCs.

The CDR3 is 16 residues long. Germline CDR1 is SGHRS and CDR2 is YFSETQ. J lost 0 bases, V lost 3 bases, and 7 bases had no gene match. Method: immunoSEQ multiplex PCR; TCRdb's copy keeps in-frame clones and lacks some. The sample records about 180,000 clones, roughly four fifths being singletons. The sequenced material came from peripheral blood. The chain couples TRBV5-1 to TRBJ2-3; 7 bases are shared with TRBD2. The receptor was derived from a woman in her 70s with COVID-19, enrolled during active disease. The CDR3 sequence: CASSSGFSGSTDTQYF. The CDR3 nucleotides read TGCGCCAGCAGCTCCGGCTTTAGCGGGAGCACAGATACGCAGTATTTT. The whole variable domain, filled in from reference TRBV5-1 and TRBJ2-3, reads KAGVTQTPRYLIKTRGQQVTLSCSPISGHRSVSWYQQTPGQGLQFLFEYFSETQRNKGNFPGRFSGRQFSNSRSEMNVSTLELGDSALYLCASSSGFSGSTDTQYFGPGTRLTVL.